Shown below are 2 T cell receptor beta chains from a single sample sequenced in a study of Tregs in tolerant kidney transplant recipients (dated by TCRdb to between 2018 and 2021). The library was obtained by the immunoSEQ multiplex PCR assay. TCRdb provides this immuneACCESS table in a form limited to in-frame rearrangements. Some clones are lacking; in checked studies, under half of them reflect an unresolved V gene, and why the rest are absent is not known. This sample gives 90,000 or so clones in total; approximately 94% of them show up just once. The top ten clonotypes cover around 1.6% of the sample. Transplants used related donors with nonmyeloablative bone marrow transplantation; mixed chimerism was transient in the human trials. Sequenced material: CD4+ T cells from blood (PBMCs), taken 12 months after the transplant. These receptors all stem from a human patient who received a combined kidney and bone marrow transplant. After a transplant, the donor of the graft may account for some T cells.

This chain joins TRBV15 and TRBJ1-5; no clear D. CDR1 and CDR2 from the germline V gene are LNHNV and YYDKDF (reference sequence). The ends were cut back, 0 bases at V and 1 base at J, with 4 bases in the middle. The CDR3 consists of 14 residues. The CDR3 sequence: CATSRDQSNQPQHF. CDR3 DNA: TGTGCCACCAGCAGAGATCAAAGCAATCAGCCCCAGCATTTT. Full variable domain (remainder filled in from reference TRBV15 and TRBJ1-5): DAMVIQNPRYQVTQFGKPVTLSCSQTLNHNVMYWYQQKSSQAPKLLFHYYDKDFNNEADTPDNFQSRRPNTSFCFLDIRSPGLGDTAMYLCATSRDQSNQPQHFGDGTRLSIL.

The V and J genes are TRBV18 and TRBJ2-1, with D possibly being TRBD1 (6 bases). CDR3 length: 14 amino acids. The germline V and J ends were trimmed by 2 bases and 4 bases, with 9 bases remaining between them. CDR1 and CDR2 from the germline V gene are KGHSH and LQKENI. CDR3 loop: CASSPSRGYNEQFF. The CDR3 DNA reads as TGTGCCAGCTCACCATCCAGGGGTTACAATGAGCAGTTCTTC.